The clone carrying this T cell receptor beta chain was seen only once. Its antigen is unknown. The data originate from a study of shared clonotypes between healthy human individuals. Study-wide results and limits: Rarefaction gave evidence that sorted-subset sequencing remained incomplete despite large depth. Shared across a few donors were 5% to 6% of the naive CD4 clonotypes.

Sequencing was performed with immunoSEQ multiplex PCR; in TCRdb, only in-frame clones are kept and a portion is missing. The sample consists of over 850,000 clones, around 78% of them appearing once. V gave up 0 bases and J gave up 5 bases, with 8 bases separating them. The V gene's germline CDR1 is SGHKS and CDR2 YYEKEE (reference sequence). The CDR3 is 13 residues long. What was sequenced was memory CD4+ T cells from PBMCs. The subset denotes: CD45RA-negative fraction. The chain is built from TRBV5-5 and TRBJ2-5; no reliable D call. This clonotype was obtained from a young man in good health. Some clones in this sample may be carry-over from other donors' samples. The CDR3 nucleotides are TGTGCCAGCAGCTTGGAAGGTTTGGAGACCCAGTACTTC. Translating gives CASSLEGLETQYF.